The next 17 T cell receptor beta chains were all read from a single sample in a study of Graves' ophthalmopathy and Graves' hyperthyroidism. The authors amplified TCR beta CDR3 regions, and they did so from RNA transcripts for repertoire sequencing. Second-round multiplex PCR came after a first-round RT-PCR that employed HTBI primers. TCRdb reprocessed the multiplex PCR reads with MiXCR, giving one entry per CDR3 protein. The top ten hold 8% to 10% of the sample, which has approximately 160,000 distinct CDR3 sequences, 39% seen once. Sequenced sample: peripheral blood. The receptor set was obtained from a man in his thirties or forties with Graves' ophthalmopathy.

This chain connects TRBV29-1 to TRBJ2-5, with TRBD2 matching over 10 bases. CDR1 and CDR2 (germline): SQVTM, ANQGSEA. The CDR3 has 14 residues. V lost 4 bases, J lost 4 bases, and 6 bases stayed unmatched. This CDR3 reads CSVVLAGVGETQYF. DNA of the CDR3: TGCAGCGTTGTGCTAGCGGGAGTTGGAGAGACCCAGTACTTC. Looking up the rest from reference TRBV29-1 and TRBJ2-5 gives the full variable domain: SAVISQKPSRDICQRGTSLTIQCQVDSQVTMMFWYRQQPGQSLTLIATANQGSEATYESGFVIDKFPISRPNLTFSTLTVSNMSPEDSSIYLCSVVLAGVGETQYFGPGTRLLVL.

The chain has TRBV7-2 and TRBJ2-5; 8 bases align to TRBD1. CDR3 length: 15 amino acids. The germline V gene has CDR1 SGHTA and CDR2 FQGNSA. The J segment lost 5 bases and the V segment lost 2 bases, leaving 7 bases of the junction unmatched. CDR3 residues: CASSLLGQGSETQYF. The DNA of the CDR3 is TGTGCCAGCAGCTTACTCGGACAGGGAAGCGAGACCCAGTACTTC.

This clonotype has a count of ten or more. The V call is TRBV28, the J call TRBJ2-7; 13 nucleotides agree with TRBD2. V shed 6 bases, J shed 6 bases, and the junction held 14 bases outside the gene matches. The CDR3 length is 17 residues. Per the germline V gene, CDR1 is MDHEN and CDR2 is SYDVKM. The CDR3 DNA reads TGTGCCAGCAGCACCCTGCTCGGGACTAGCGGGGATCTCGAGCAGTACTTC. As protein: CASSTLLGTSGDLEQYF.

The V call is TRBV12-3 or TRBV12-4, the J call TRBJ2-2, with 9 bases matching TRBD1. The length of the CDR3 is 15 residues. J gave up 8 bases and V 5 bases, and 9 bases lay outside the gene matches. The CDR3 protein is CASSPRTGVVGELFF. The CDR3 DNA reads TGTGCCAGCAGTCCCCGGACAGGGGTTGTGGGGGAGCTGTTTTTT.

This clonotype has a handful of counts. The chain uses TRBV6-5 and TRBJ2-2; no clear D. V was trimmed by 1 base and J by 0 bases, leaving 6 bases between them. CDR3 length equals 15 residues. Germline CDR1 reads MNHEY; CDR2 reads SVGAGI. The CDR3, as DNA: TGTGCCAGCAGTTACTTGGACGCGAACACCGGGGAGCTGTTTTTT. The encoded protein is CASSYLDANTGELFF.

Many counts were recorded for this clonotype. The chain combines TRBV27 with TRBJ2-2; TRBD2 agrees at 12 bases. The CDR3 consists of 19 residues. After removal of 7 bases from V and 4 bases from J, the junction contained 16 bases not matched to a gene. The V gene's germline CDR1 is MNHEY and CDR2 SMNVEV (reference sequence). DNA for the CDR3: TGTGCCAGCACCCTCCTCACTAGCGGGAGGCCCGCGAGCACCGGGGAGCTGTTTTTT. Its translation: CASTLLTSGRPASTGELFF.

This clonotype was seen repeatedly, ten times or more. The chain combines TRBV27 with TRBJ1-1; tentatively, D is TRBD1 (5 bases). The germline V and J ends were trimmed by 5 bases and 0 bases, with 10 bases remaining between them. The CDR3 extends over 14 amino acids. Looked up from germline, CDR1 is MNHEY and CDR2 is SMNVEV (reference sequence). CDR3 residues: CASSPGLMNTEAFF. As DNA, the CDR3 is TGTGCCAGCAGTCCAGGGCTCATGAACACTGAAGCTTTCTTT.

There are many counts of this clonotype. The chain carries TRBV11-2 and TRBJ1-1; D may be TRBD1 (6 bases). The V gene's germline CDR1 is SGHAT and CDR2 FQNNGV. V lost 5 bases and J lost 1, with 11 bases in between. The CDR3 is 14 amino acids. In DNA form, the CDR3 reads TGTGCCAGCAGCCCCTGGACAGAGAACACTGAAGCTTTCTTT. Translation gives CASSPWTENTEAFF.

This clonotype occurred a few times. The genes are TRBV6-2 or TRBV6-3 and TRBJ1-6, with 8 nucleotides matching TRBD1. The V gene's germline CDR1 is MNHEY and CDR2 SVGEGT. After removal of 2 bases from V and 10 bases from J, the junction contained 7 bases not matched to a gene. The CDR3 runs 15 residues. Here the CDR3 reads CASSYPGTGWSPLHF. The CDR3 DNA reads TGTGCCAGCAGTTACCCCGGGACAGGATGGTCACCCCTCCACTTT.

This clonotype was detected a few times. The V gene is TRBV6-1, the J gene TRBJ1-1; 7 positions agree with TRBD1. This CDR3 has 13 residues. Germline V gene data show CDR1 as MNHNS and CDR2 as SASEGT. V shed 6 bases, J shed 3 bases, and the junction held 4 bases outside the gene matches. CDR3 amino acids: CASSDRVDTEAFF. CDR3 in DNA: TGTGCCAGCAGCGACAGGGTAGACACTGAAGCTTTCTTT.

The chain combines TRBV7-2 with TRBJ1-6; no reliable D call. V was cut by 5 bases and J by 7 bases, with 9 bases left in between. The CDR3 has 13 residues. Germline V gives CDR1 SGHTA, CDR2 FQGNSA. The CDR3 region is CASSPTTNSPLHF. CDR3 nucleotide sequence: TGTGCCAGCAGCCCGACTACCAATTCACCCCTCCACTTT.

Many counts were recorded for this clonotype. The chain joins TRBV28 to TRBJ2-7; 9 bases fit TRBD1. The CDR3 extends over 15 amino acids. The J segment lost 0 bases and the V segment lost 3 bases, leaving 3 bases of the junction unmatched. CDR1 and CDR2 (germline): MDHEN, SYDVKM. The CDR3 spells CASSFRTGVSYEQYF. The CDR3 nucleotides are TGTGCCAGCAGTTTCCGGACAGGGGTCTCCTACGAGCAGTACTTC.

As DNA, the CDR3 is TGTGCCAGCAGTTTAGGGACAGGGTCGATCGCTTTCTTT. Protein: CASSLGTGSIAFF. The chain combines TRBV27 with TRBJ1-1; 9 nucleotides align to TRBD1. J was trimmed by 11 bases and V by 2 bases; bases with no gene match: 6. The CDR3 has 13 amino acids. From germline, CDR1 is MNHEY and CDR2 SMNVEV (reference sequence).

This clonotype was found many times. The gene calls are TRBV5-1 and TRBJ1-1; D not certain. This CDR3 region has 15 residues. Germline-derived CDR1 and CDR2 are SGHRS and YFSETQ. Trimming pared 0 bases from V and 2 bases from J, leaving 11 bases between. CDR3 nucleotide sequence: TGCGCCAGCAGCTTGGCCGGGCACCAAAACACTGAAGCTTTCTTT. Its protein is CASSLAGHQNTEAFF.

This clonotype is categorized as medium-sized. The rearrangement links TRBV6-2 or TRBV6-3 to TRBJ2-7; either TRBD1 or TRBD2 may supply D (5 bases each). V was shortened by 7 bases and J by 6 bases, with 16 bases between the two germline ends. CDR1 is MNHEY and CDR2 is SVGEGT in the germline V gene. The CDR3 is 13 amino acids. The chain's CDR3 is CASTQGEHFEQYF. The CDR3 coding sequence is TGTGCCAGCACCCAAGGGGAGCATTTCGAGCAGTACTTC.

This clonotype was seen a few times. This rearrangement joins TRBV28 to TRBJ2-2, with 8 bases that match TRBD2. With V trimmed by 8 bases and J by 1 base, 3 bases remained unmatched. This CDR3 is 14 amino acids long. CDR1 and CDR2 (germline): MDHEN, SYDVKM. Here the CDR3 reads CASLGLGNTGELFF. In nucleotides, the CDR3 is TGTGCCAGCCTGGGACTAGGGAACACCGGGGAGCTGTTTTTT.

The rearrangement links TRBV28 to TRBJ2-7; TRBD1 matches 7 bases. Trimming at V came to 5 bases and at J to 2 bases, leaving 6 bases not matched to a gene. Germline-derived CDR1 and CDR2 are MDHEN and SYDVKM. The CDR3 runs 14 residues. CDR3 DNA: TGTGCCAGCAGTACGGGACAGCTAACCTACGAGCAGTACTTC. Encoded protein: CASSTGQLTYEQYF.